These T cell receptor beta chains were read from a single sample in a study of radiotherapy plus CTLA-4 blockade in lung cancer. Repertoires were generated with immunoSEQ multiplex PCR, while TCRdb's copy carries only in-frame clones and drops some. This table holds tens of thousands of clones, 80% to 90% found once. The source material was peripheral blood, sampled from a patient treated with radiotherapy plus ipilimumab. The receptors originated from a human donor with non-small cell lung cancer who had stable disease on radiotherapy plus ipilimumab. CDR3s include the opening cysteine and the closing phenylalanine or tryptophan. D genes are given only for firm matches. Not all rows give a size; the values are once, few, many and, for expanded clones, a class.

abundance	v_gene	d_gene	j_gene	CDR3nt	CDR3aa
.	TRBV5-6	.	TRBJ1-1	TGTGCCAGCAGCTTCGGACGGCTGAACACTGAAGCTTTCTTT	CASSFGRLNTEAFF
.	TRBV27	.	TRBJ1-5	TGTGCCAGCAGTTTTCGGGGGGGACCCCAGCATTTT	CASSFRGGPQHF
.	TRBV18	.	TRBJ1-4	TGTGCCAGCTCACCGACGGGGCCTGGGGCAACTAATGAAAAACTGTTTTTT	CASSPTGPGATNEKLFF
.	TRBV14	.	TRBJ2-5	TGTGCCAGCAGCCCTAAACTTGGGACACTAGAGACCCAGTACTTC	CASSPKLGTLETQYF
.	TRBV7-9	TRBD2	TRBJ2-7	TGTGCCAGCTCCTTAGCGGGGATTCCTCTCGAGCAGTACTTC	CASSLAGIPLEQYF
.	TRBV7-9	.	TRBJ1-4	TGTGCCAGCAGCCATTCGTGGGATAGGGATACGGAAAAACTGTTTTTT	CASSHSWDRDTEKLFF
few	TRBV19	.	TRBJ1-2	TGTGCCAGTAGTATAGAGGGCACCTTCAACTATGGCTACACCTTC	CASSIEGTFNYGYTF
.	TRBV9	.	TRBJ2-1	TGTGCCAGCAGCGCCGGGAGGCAGTTCTTC	CASSAGRQFF
.	TRBV5-1	.	TRBJ2-5	TGCGCCAGCACCTTGGAGGGCGACGGTGAGACCCAGTACTTC	CASTLEGDGETQYF
few	TRBV28	TRBD1	TRBJ2-7	TGTGCCAGCTCCTCGAGGGACAGGGGGCTACCCTACGAGCAGTACTTC	CASSSRDRGLPYEQYF
.	TRBV15	.	TRBJ1-4	TGTGCCACCAGCAGAGAAACATTAGGGGCTGTTTTTAATGAAAAACTGTTTTTT	CATSRETLGAVFNEKLFF
.	TRBV6-6	.	TRBJ2-5	TGTGCCAGCAGTACCAGGGGAGGAGAAGAGACCCAGTACTTC	CASSTRGGEETQYF
.	TRBV7-2	.	TRBJ1-3	TGTGCCAGCAGCTTAGAAGTGGGGAGTACTGGAAACACCATATATTTT	CASSLEVGSTGNTIYF
few	TRBV6-6	TRBD2	TRBJ2-7	TGTGCCAGCAGTTATGGGACTAGTCAAGATGAGCAGTACTTC	CASSYGTSQDEQYF
.	TRBV29-1	.	TRBJ2-1	TGCAGCGTGGGACCCGGGGAGCAGTTCTTC	CSVGPGEQFF
few	TRBV6-6	TRBD1	TRBJ1-1	TGTGCCAGCAGTCCCTGGGACAGGGGGCAAACTGAAGCTTTCTTT	CASSPWDRGQTEAFF
.	TRBV7-9	.	TRBJ1-4	TGTGCCAGCAGCCTTCGGCCGGGGGCAACTAATGAAAAACTGTTTTTT	CASSLRPGATNEKLFF
.	TRBV7-9	TRBD1	TRBJ1-1	TGTGCCAGCAGAGCACAGGGGAACTCGAACACTGAAGCTTTCTTT	CASRAQGNSNTEAFF
.	TRBV6-1	.	TRBJ1-5	TGTGCCAGCAGTGAAATCGGTCTCAATCAGCCCCAGCATTTT	CASSEIGLNQPQHF
.	TRBV13	TRBD2	TRBJ2-1	TGTGCCAGCAGCCGAACCGGGACTAGCGGCAATGAGCAGTTCTTC	CASSRTGTSGNEQFF
few	TRBV28	.	TRBJ1-6	TGTGCCAGTATGAAGGGAGGGAATTCACCCCTCCACTTT	CASMKGGNSPLHF
.	TRBV9	.	TRBJ2-3	TGTGCCAGCAGCCCCAGAGCTCCCACAGATACGCAGTATTTT	CASSPRAPTDTQYF
.	TRBV29-1	.	TRBJ1-2	TGCAGCGTTGAAGATGGGGGCGCCGGCTATGGCTACACCTTC	CSVEDGGAGYGYTF
.	TRBV6-4	TRBD2	TRBJ2-3	TGTGCCAGCAGGACCCGACTAGCGGGGGACCCCCTTCCCACAGATACGCAGTATTTT	CASRTRLAGDPLPTDTQYF
.	TRBV7-3	.	TRBJ1-1	TGTGCCAGCAGCTTAAGAGACATTGGAACTTTCTTT	CASSLRDIGTFF
.	TRBV7-2	TRBD1	TRBJ1-6	TGTGCCAGCAGCCCTAACAGGGGACCGAATTCACCCCTCCACTTT	CASSPNRGPNSPLHF
few	TRBV28	TRBD1	TRBJ2-7	TGTGCCAGCAGCGACAGGGGTCTCAGCTCCTACGAGCAGTACTTC	CASSDRGLSSYEQYF
.	TRBV25-1	.	TRBJ2-7	TGTGCCAGCAGTGTCGTTAACGAGCAGTACTTC	CASSVVNEQYF
.	TRBV28	.	TRBJ1-2	TGTGCCAGCAGTTTTGGGTATGACTATGGCTACACCTTC	CASSFGYDYGYTF
.	TRBV9	.	TRBJ1-3	TGTGCCAGCAGCGTGGGCCGCACTGGAAACACCATATATTTT	CASSVGRTGNTIYF
.	TRBV18	TRBD1	TRBJ1-2	TGTGCCAGCTCACCGGGCACAGGGGGCGTTGGCTACACCTTC	CASSPGTGGVGYTF
.	TRBV11-1	.	TRBJ2-7	TGTGCCAGCAGCTCGCCGGGCAGGGTTTACGAGCAGTACTTC	CASSSPGRVYEQYF
.	TRBV30	TRBD1	TRBJ1-3	TGTGCCTGGAGGACAGGGGGAAACACCATATATTTT	CAWRTGGNTIYF
.	TRBV4-1	TRBD2	TRBJ2-1	TGCGCCAGCAGCCCTAGCGGGGGGGCTTACAATGAGCAGTTCTTC	CASSPSGGAYNEQFF
.	TRBV18	TRBD2	TRBJ2-1	TGTGCCAGCTCACCCCCCCCCAGCGGGAGCCGTTTTGGGTACAATGAGCAGTTCTTC	CASSPPPSGSRFGYNEQFF
.	TRBV6-1	.	TRBJ2-2	TGTGCCAGCAGGCCCCTCAAAGGGGAGCTGTTTTTT	CASRPLKGELFF
.	TRBV12-5	TRBD1	TRBJ2-5	TGTGCTAGTGGTTTCGGACAGGGGGCGGGAGAGACCCAGTACTTC	CASGFGQGAGETQYF
.	TRBV14	TRBD2	TRBJ2-5	TGTGCCAGCAGCCAAGACGTTTTTTTCGAGACTAGCGGGGTGGGGGAGACCCAGTACTTC	CASSQDVFFETSGVGETQYF
.	TRBV14	TRBD1	TRBJ2-6	TGTGCCAGCAGCTTTATTGGACAGGGTATTGCTGGGGCCAACGTCCTGACTTTC	CASSFIGQGIAGANVLTF
.	TRBV5-1	TRBD1	TRBJ2-7	TGCGCCAGCAGACTCCGGACAGGGGGCTACGAGCAGTACTTC	CASRLRTGGYEQYF
.	TRBV29-1	TRBD2	TRBJ2-5	TGCAGCGTTGATAGGAGCGGGGCAAAAGAGACCCAGTACTTC	CSVDRSGAKETQYF
few	TRBV5-4	.	TRBJ1-2	TGTGCCAGCAGCATTGGACCGGATCCTAACTATGGCTACACCTTC	CASSIGPDPNYGYTF
.	TRBV10-1	.	TRBJ2-3	TGCGCCAGCAGTGAGTCGAAGATCACAGATACGCAGTATTTT	CASSESKITDTQYF
.	TRBV14	.	TRBJ2-3	TGTGCCAGCAGCCCAGTCTTTACACGCACAGATACGCAGTATTTT	CASSPVFTRTDTQYF
.	TRBV9	.	TRBJ2-7	TGTGCCAGCACCCGGACCCCACACTCCTACGAGCAGTACTTC	CASTRTPHSYEQYF